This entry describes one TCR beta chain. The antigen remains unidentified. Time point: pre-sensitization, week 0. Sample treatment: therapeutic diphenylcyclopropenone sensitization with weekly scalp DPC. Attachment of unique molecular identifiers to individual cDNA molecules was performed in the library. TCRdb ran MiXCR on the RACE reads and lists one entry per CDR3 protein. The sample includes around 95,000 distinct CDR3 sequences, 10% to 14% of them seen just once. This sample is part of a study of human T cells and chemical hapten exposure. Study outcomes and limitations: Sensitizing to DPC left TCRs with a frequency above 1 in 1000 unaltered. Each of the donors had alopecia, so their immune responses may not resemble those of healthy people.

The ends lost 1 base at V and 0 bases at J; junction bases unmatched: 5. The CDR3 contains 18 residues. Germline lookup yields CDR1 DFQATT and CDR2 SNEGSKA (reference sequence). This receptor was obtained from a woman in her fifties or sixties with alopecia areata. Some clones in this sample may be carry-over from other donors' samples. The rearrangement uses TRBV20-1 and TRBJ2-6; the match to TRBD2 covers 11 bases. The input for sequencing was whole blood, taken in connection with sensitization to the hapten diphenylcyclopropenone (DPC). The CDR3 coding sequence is TGCAGTGCTAGAGCGCTAGCGGGGGGCAGCTCTGGGGCCAACGTCCTGACTTTC. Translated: CSARALAGGSSGANVLTF.